These 2 T cell receptor beta chains were sequenced from one sample in a study of metastatic and nonmetastatic thyroid tumors. Patients were all untreated before their thyroid surgery. TCRdb reanalyzed the PCR reads with MiXCR. The sample includes fewer than 35,000 clones, more than 10% of them seen just once. The sequenced material came from blood. All receptors come from a female donor with papillary thyroid cancer or a benign thyroid nodule (not recorded which). Some clones in this sample may be carry-over from other donors' samples.

This clone showed up many times. The chain combines TRBV4-2 with TRBJ2-1; 10 bases are shared with TRBD1. Germline CDR1 and CDR2: LGHNA and YNFKEQ. V lost 3 bases to trimming and J lost 2 bases; unmatched junction nucleotides: 7. The length of the CDR3 is 17 residues. The CDR3 nucleotides read TGTGCCAGCAGCCAGGCCCTGGGACAGGGGACCTACAATGAGCAGTTCTTC. Encoded protein: CASSQALGQGTYNEQFF.

This clone was recorded at least ten times. Here the CDR3 DNA reads TGCGCCAGCAGCTTCCTAGCGGGAGGGATGGAGACCCAGTACTTC. It specifies CASSFLAGGMETQYF. The V gene is TRBV5-1, the J gene TRBJ2-5; 12 nucleotides align to TRBD2. The J segment lost 5 bases and the V segment lost 2 bases, leaving 4 bases of the junction unmatched. The V gene's germline CDR1 is SGHRS and CDR2 YFSETQ. This CDR3 has 15 residues. Based on the CDR3 plus reference TRBV5-1 and TRBJ2-5, the full variable domain is KAGVTQTPRYLIKTRGQQVTLSCSPISGHRSVSWYQQTPGQGLQFLFEYFSETQRNKGNFPGRFSGRQFSNSRSEMNVSTLELGDSALYLCASSFLAGGMETQYFGPGTRLLVL.